This record covers a single TCR beta chain. In the original analysis: Amplification from reference gene primers served as the basis for estimated nucleated cell counts. Some clones are missing from TCRdb's copy, which holds only in-frame ones; the method was immunoSEQ multiplex PCR. V and J calls and clone size come straight from that table; D and trimming were deduced from the DNA. Of 220,000 or so clones in the sample, roughly four fifths were seen once. Germline CDR1 reads SGHRS; CDR2 reads YFSETQ. V lost 3 bases and J lost 0, with 12 bases in between. The CDR3 is made up of 16 amino acids. This record comes from a study of blood T cell repertoires in COVID-19. Study in general: Acute and convalescent COVID-19 specimens originated in the United States, Italy and Spain. The cDNA or gDNA used as material had been derived from T cells, B-cell-depleted T cells, or PBMCs.

The J gene is TRBJ1-4, the V gene TRBV5-1; possibly TRBD1 for D (5 bases). This clonotype originated in a woman in her sixties with acute or convalescent COVID-19. Sequencing used peripheral blood. CDR3: CASSWGDRSTNEKLFF. CDR3 DNA: TGCGCCAGCAGCTGGGGGGACCGTTCAACTAATGAAAAACTGTTTTTT.